These 4 T cell receptor beta chains originate from one sample sequenced in a study of cytomegalovirus exposure and HLA in healthy donors. Assay: immunoSEQ multiplex PCR; the TCRdb copy retains only in-frame clones and omits some. The sample lists 100,000 to 150,000 clones, 90% to 97% seen once, with less than 2% in the top ten. The sample consisted of PBMCs. All receptors come from a man between 18 and 29 years old in good health and CMV-seronegative.

The chain has TRBV9 and TRBJ2-7; a possible D gene is TRBD2 (6 bases). Trimming left V 3 bases short and J 4 bases short, with 17 bases between. The length of the CDR3 is 15 residues. The germline CDR1 and CDR2 sequences are SGDLS and YYNGEE. This CDR3 reads CASSANSGEVYEQYF. CDR3 nucleotides: TGTGCCAGCAGCGCCAATTCGGGAGAGGTGTACGAGCAGTACTTC.

In this sample, this clone turned up once. This sequence joins TRBV7-8 and TRBJ2-2, with TRBD2 matching 8 bases. The trim removed 1 base at V and 4 bases at J, leaving 8 bases unmatched. CDR3 length: 17 residues. Germline lookup yields CDR1 SGHVS and CDR2 FQNEAQ. The CDR3 bases are TGTGCCAGCAGCTTAGTTCCCCGGGAGGGCCCCACCGGGGAGCTGTTTTTT. Translation gives CASSLVPREGPTGELFF.

The rearrangement links TRBV30 to TRBJ2-7, with D perhaps matching TRBD1 (5 bases). In germline, CDR1 is GTSNPN, CDR2 SVGIG (reference sequence). Deletions cut 4 bases from V and 5 bases from J, with 21 bases between. The CDR3 contains 15 residues. CDR3 residues: CAWTAMGLVRHEQYF. In DNA form, the CDR3 reads TGTGCCTGGACAGCAATGGGGCTAGTGAGGCACGAGCAGTACTTC.

This chain links TRBV27 with TRBJ2-3; D uncertain. Germline-derived CDR1 and CDR2 are MNHEY and SMNVEV (reference sequence). This CDR3 comprises 12 residues. The V end lost 5 bases, the J end lost 2 bases, and 5 bases lay between the germline ends. The CDR3 DNA reads TGTGCCAGCAGTCCTCCCACAGATACGCAGTATTTT. The encoded protein is CASSPPTDTQYF.